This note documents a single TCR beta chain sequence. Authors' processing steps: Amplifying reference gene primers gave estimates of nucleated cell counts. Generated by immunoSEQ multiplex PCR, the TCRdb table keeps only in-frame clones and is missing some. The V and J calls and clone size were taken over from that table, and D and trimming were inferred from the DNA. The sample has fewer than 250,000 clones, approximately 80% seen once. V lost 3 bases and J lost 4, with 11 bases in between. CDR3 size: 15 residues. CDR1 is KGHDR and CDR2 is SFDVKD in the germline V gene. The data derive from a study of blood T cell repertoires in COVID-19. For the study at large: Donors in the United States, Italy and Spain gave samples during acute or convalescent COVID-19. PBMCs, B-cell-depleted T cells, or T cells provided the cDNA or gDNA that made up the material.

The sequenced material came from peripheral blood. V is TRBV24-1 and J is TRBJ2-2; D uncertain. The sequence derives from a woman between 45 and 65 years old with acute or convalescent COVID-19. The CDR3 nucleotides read TGTGCCACCAGTGATACTGCGTCTAGCACCGGGGAGCTGTTTTTT. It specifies CATSDTASSTGELFF.